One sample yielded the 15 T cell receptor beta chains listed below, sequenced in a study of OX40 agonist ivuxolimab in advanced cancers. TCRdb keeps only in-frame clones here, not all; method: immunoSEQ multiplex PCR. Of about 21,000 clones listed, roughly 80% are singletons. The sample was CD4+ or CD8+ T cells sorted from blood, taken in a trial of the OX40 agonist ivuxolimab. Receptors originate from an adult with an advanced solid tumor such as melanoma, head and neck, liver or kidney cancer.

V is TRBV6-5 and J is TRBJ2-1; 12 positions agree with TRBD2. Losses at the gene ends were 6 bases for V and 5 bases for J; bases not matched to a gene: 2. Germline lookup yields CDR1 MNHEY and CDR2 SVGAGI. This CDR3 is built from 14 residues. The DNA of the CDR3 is TGTGCCAGCAGCCGGACTAGCGGGAACAATGAGCAGTTCTTC. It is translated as CASSRTSGNNEQFF.

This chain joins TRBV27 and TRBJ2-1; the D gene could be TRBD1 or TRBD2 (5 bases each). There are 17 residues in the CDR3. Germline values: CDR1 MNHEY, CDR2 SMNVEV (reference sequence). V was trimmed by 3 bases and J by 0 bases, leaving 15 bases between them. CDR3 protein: CASSLTSGPRSYNEQFF. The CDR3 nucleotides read TGTGCCAGCAGTTTGACCTCGGGACCACGCTCCTACAATGAGCAGTTCTTC.

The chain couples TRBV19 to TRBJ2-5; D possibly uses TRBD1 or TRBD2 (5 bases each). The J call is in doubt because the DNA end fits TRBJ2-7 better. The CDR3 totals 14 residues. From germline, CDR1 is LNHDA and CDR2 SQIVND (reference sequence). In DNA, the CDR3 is TGTGCCAGTAGTAGTTCGGGGACCGCCTACGAGCAGTACTTC. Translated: CASSSSGTAYEQYF.

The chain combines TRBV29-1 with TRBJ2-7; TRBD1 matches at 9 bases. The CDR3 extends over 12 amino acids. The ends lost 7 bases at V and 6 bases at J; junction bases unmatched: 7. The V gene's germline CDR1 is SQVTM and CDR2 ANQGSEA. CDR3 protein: CSARQGGTEQYF. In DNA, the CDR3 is TGCAGCGCTAGACAGGGGGGTACCGAGCAGTACTTC.

The CDR3 DNA is TGTGCCACCAGCAGCGAATCGAGTAATGAAAAACTGTTTTTT. This codes for CATSSESSNEKLFF. The chain uses TRBV15 and TRBJ1-4; D gene unclear. In germline, CDR1 is LNHNV, CDR2 YYDKDF (reference sequence). V shed 3 bases and J shed 4 bases, with 9 bases lying between them. There are 14 residues in the CDR3.

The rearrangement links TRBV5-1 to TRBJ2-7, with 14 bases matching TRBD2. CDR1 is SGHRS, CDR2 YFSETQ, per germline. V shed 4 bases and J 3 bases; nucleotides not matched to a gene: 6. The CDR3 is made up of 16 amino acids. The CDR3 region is CASSQGLAGGSYEQYF. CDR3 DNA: TGCGCCAGCAGCCAAGGACTAGCGGGAGGCAGCTACGAGCAGTACTTC. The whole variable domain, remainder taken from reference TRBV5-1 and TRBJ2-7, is KAGVTQTPRYLIKTRGQQVTLSCSPISGHRSVSWYQQTPGQGLQFLFEYFSETQRNKGNFPGRFSGRQFSNSRSEMNVSTLELGDSALYLCASSQGLAGGSYEQYFGPGTRLTVT.

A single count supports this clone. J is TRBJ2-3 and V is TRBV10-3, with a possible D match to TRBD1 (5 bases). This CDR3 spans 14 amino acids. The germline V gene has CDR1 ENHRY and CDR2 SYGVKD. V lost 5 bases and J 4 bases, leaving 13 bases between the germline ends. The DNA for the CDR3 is TGTGCCATCAGTATTCGGAAAGGGGCAGATACGCAGTATTTT. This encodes CAISIRKGADTQYF.

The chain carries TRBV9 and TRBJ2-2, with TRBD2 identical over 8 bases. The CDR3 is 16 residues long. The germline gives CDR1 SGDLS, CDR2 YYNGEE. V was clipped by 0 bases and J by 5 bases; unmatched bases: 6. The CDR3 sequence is CASSVGREGLTGELFF. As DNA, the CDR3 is TGTGCCAGCAGCGTAGGCCGGGAGGGCCTGACCGGGGAGCTGTTTTTT.

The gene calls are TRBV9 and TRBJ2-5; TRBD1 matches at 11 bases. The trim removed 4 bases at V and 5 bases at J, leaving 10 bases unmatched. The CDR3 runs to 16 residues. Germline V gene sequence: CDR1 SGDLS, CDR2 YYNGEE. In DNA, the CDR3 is TGTGCCAGCAGCCCTGCCGGGACAGGGGGTCGGGAGACCCAGTACTTC. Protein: CASSPAGTGGRETQYF. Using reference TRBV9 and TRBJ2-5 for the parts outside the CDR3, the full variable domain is DSGVTQTPKHLITATGQRVTLRCSPRSGDLSVYWYQQSLDQGLQFLIQYYNGEERAKGNILERFSAQQFPDLHSELNLSSLELGDSALYFCASSPAGTGGRETQYFGPGTRLLVL.

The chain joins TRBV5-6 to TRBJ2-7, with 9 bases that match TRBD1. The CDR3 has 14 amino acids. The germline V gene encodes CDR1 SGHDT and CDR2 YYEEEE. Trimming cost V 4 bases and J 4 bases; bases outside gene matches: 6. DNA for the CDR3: TGTGCCAGCAGCATACCGGACAGGGGTTACGAGCAGTACTTC. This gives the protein CASSIPDRGYEQYF.

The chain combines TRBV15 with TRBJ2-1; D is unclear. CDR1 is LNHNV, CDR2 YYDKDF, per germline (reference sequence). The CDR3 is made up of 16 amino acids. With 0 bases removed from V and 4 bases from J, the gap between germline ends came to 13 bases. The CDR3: CATSRDRTGRYNEQFF. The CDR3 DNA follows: TGTGCCACCAGCAGAGATCGGACCGGGCGGTACAATGAGCAGTTCTTC.

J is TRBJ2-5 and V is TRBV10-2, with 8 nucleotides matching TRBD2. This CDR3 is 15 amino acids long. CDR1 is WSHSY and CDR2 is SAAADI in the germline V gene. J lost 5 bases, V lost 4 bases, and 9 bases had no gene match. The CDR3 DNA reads TGCGCCAGCAGTGGGGGGCGGGAGGAGGAGGAGACCCAGTACTTC. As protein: CASSGGREEEETQYF.

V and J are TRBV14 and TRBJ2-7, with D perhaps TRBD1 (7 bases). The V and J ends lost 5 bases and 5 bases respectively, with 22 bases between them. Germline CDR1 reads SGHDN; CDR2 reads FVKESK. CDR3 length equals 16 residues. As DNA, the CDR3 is TGTGCCAGCAGCACCTATTCACAGGGACAGCGGGACGAGCAGTACTTC. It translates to CASSTYSQGQRDEQYF. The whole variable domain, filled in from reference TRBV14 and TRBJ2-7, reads EAGVTQFPSHSVIEKGQTVTLRCDPISGHDNLYWYRRVMGKEIKFLLHFVKESKQDESGMPNNRFLAERTGGTYSTLKVQPAELEDSGVYFCASSTYSQGQRDEQYFGPGTRLTVT.

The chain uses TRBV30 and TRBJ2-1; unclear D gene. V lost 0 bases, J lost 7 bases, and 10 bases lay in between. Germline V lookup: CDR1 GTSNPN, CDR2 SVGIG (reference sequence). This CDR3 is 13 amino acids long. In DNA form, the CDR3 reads TGTGCCTGGAGTGTAGTAGGGTGGAATGAGCAGTTCTTC. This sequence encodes CAWSVVGWNEQFF.

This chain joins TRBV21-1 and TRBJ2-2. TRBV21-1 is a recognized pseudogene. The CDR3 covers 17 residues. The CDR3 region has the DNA TGTGCCAGCAGCAAGCTATGGGTAGACCTATCCCCCGGGGAGCTGTTTTTT. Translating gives CASSKLWVDLSPGELFF.